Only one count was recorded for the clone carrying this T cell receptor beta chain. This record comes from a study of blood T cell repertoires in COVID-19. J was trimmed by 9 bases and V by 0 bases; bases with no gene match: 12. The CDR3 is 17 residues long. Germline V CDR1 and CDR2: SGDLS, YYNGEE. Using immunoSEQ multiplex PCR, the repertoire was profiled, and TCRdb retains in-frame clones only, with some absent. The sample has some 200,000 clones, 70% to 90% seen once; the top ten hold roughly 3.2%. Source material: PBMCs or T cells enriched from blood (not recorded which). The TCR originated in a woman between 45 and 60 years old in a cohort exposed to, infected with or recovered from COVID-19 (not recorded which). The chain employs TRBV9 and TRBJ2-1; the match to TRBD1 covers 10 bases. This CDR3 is CASSVGGQGPRHGEQFF. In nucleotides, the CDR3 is TGTGCCAGCAGCGTAGGGGGACAGGGGCCTCGGCATGGTGAGCAGTTCTTC.